The table lists the clone carrying this T cell receptor (beta chain) with a few counts. This sample was included in a study of blood T cell repertoires in COVID-19. Study-wide background: From T cells, B-cell-depleted T cells, or PBMCs came the material, which was cDNA or gDNA.

Residents of 24 US areas, aged about 18 to 95 years, made up the participants. After removal of 4 bases from V and 4 bases from J, the junction contained 5 bases not matched to a gene. The CDR3 is 14 residues long. CDR1 and CDR2 from the germline V gene are SGHDT and YYEEEE. Assay used: immunoSEQ multiplex PCR; TCRdb lists only in-frame clones, some missing. The sample has hundreds of thousands of clones; about 87% are singletons. This TCR came from a woman aged 35 to 49 with acute COVID-19. The sequencing input was PBMCs or T cells enriched from blood (not recorded which). V usage is TRBV5-6 and J usage is TRBJ2-5; 9 positions agree with TRBD1. CDR3 nucleotide sequence: TGTGCCAGCAGCATGGGACAGGGAGGAGAGACCCAGTACTTC. It translates to CASSMGQGGETQYF.